This T cell receptor beta chain was observed in a study of radiation and T cells in renal cell carcinoma (dated by TCRdb to the early 2020s). Background on the whole study: Samples were obtained from a clinical trial, in which 15 Gy stereotactic body radiation therapy was delivered to primary renal cell carcinomas and nephrectomy was performed 4 weeks later. TCR beta sequencing covered 50 to 55 samples in total, comprising around 26 tumors and roughly 27 peripheral blood samples. In the roughly 49 samples combined, about 4 million unique CDR3 nucleotide sequences were found, encoding approximately 2,800,000 unique CDR3 amino acid sequences.

Explained via the paper, the time point label denotes: blood 2 weeks post-SBRT. Per the publication, the treatment or condition label means: 15 Gy SBRT to primary tumor, nephrectomy 4 weeks later. To follow tumor-enriched clonotypes, serial peripheral blood was collected from radiation-treated patients at baseline and at 2 weeks and 4 weeks after SBRT. Renal cell carcinoma with clear cell pathology was present in all patients. Genomic DNA for TCR sequencing was prepared using the QIAamp DNA Blood Mini Kit (Qiagen). The analyses included just those samples that passed every quality control check. The table lists this clone with a count of one. Its antigen remains unidentified. The sample holds no much larger clone one base away, and base qualities are not on file. CDR1 and CDR2 are drawn from the germline V gene: MDHEN, SYDVKM. The CDR3 holds 12 amino acids from the cysteine to the phenylalanine. Only the CDR3 DNA stays, 36 bases, in frame from base 1. V is pruned by 5 bases and J by 3 bases, leaving 0 bases of the junction without a gene match.

Overall study results and their limits: No pretreatment tumor biopsies were available, so the baseline intratumoral presence of clonotypes could not be determined. Because the trial had a single-armed design, the trial could not examine how radiation dose or scheduling affected the TCR repertoire. Tracking of blood repertoire dynamics stopped at about 4 weeks after treatment, with no follow-up past that point. Top tumor clonotypes rose in blood from baseline to 2 weeks post-radiation, then contracted by 4 weeks, suggesting transient expansion of tumor-resident clones.

The immunoSEQ kit was used, according to the manufacturer's recommendations, to generate TCR beta libraries from genomic DNA. For library preparation, a first multiplex PCR was performed with proprietary primers, followed by a second PCR in which unique barcodes were added, and bead cleanups were performed after each round. A kit-provided positive control reaction and a negative control reaction were included in every sample batch. The final libraries were assessed on an Agilent 4200 TapeStation D1000 ScreenTape, pooled by volume, and quantified by qPCR. Sequencing ran on an Illumina NextSeq500 with a MidOutput 150-cycle cartridge, using 156 Read1 and 15 Index1 cycles with kit custom primers. The pooled library was loaded at 0.85 to 1 pM, with an approximately 20% PhiX control spiked in. The study's processing was this. Vendor-processed data were analyzed in R, with a clonotype defined as all T cells sharing the same CDR3 nucleotide sequence. For clone abundance analyses, frequencies were normalized to the 10,000 most abundant clones in each sample. Before analysis, public T cell clones were removed, and these numbered fewer than six per sample on average. A difference in abundance of at least 32-fold between compartments was used to define tumor-enriched and baseline blood-enriched clonotypes. A beta-binomial differential abundance model was applied to find clonotypes that expanded or contracted between blood time points. Similarity between tumor and blood repertoires was quantified using the Baroni-Urbani and Buser coefficient, and groups were compared with two-tailed Wilcoxon tests in R. TCRdb's version of the immuneACCESS table is confined to in-frame rearrangements and falls short of the full clone set. An unresolved V gene accounts for under half of the shortfall where checked; the remainder is of unknown origin. Clone size and V and J calls were adopted from that table, with D and trimming inferred from the DNA. The sample table holds about 130,000 clones, of which around 81% were seen once. Roughly 5.9% of the sample lies in the top ten.

This chain joins TRBV28 to TRBJ1-2; 7 central bases correspond to TRBD1. Sequencing was performed on blood, taken from a patient whose treatment included radiotherapy and nephrectomy. This TCR was recovered from a man between 45 and 60 years old with renal cell carcinoma. Here the CDR3 is given as CASSDRDYGYTF. The base sequence is TGTGCCAGCAGTGACAGGGACTATGGCTACACCTTC.